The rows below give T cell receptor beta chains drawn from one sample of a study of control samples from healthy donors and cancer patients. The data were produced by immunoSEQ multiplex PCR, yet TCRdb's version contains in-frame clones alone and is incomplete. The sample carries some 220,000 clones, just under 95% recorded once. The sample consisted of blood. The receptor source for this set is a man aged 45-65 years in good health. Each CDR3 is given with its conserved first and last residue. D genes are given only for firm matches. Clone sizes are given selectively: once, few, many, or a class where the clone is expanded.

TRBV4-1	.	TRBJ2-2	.	CASSQGGLANTGELFF	TGCGCCAGCAGCCAAGGGGGACTTGCGAACACCGGGGAGCTGTTTTTT
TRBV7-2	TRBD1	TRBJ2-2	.	CASSRTGVGELFF	TGTGCCAGCAGCAGGACAGGGGTCGGGGAGCTGTTTTTT
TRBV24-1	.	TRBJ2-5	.	CATSDTPQETQYF	TGTGCCACCAGTGATACGCCTCAAGAGACCCAGTACTTC
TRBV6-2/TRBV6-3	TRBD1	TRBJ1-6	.	CASSYLGQNNSPLHF	TGTGCCAGCAGTTACCTGGGACAGAATAATTCACCCCTCCACTTT
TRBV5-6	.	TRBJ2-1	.	CASKTDGSIYNEQFF	TGTGCCAGCAAGACCGATGGGAGCATCTACAATGAGCAGTTCTTC
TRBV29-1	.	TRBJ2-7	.	CSVTGLSYEQYF	TGCAGCGTTACAGGACTCTCCTACGAGCAGTACTTC
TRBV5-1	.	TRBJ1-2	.	CASSLVVGASHGYTF	TGCGCCAGCAGCTTGGTGGTGGGGGCCAGCCATGGCTACACCTTC
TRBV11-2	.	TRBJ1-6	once	CASSFPGSINSPLHF	TGTGCCAGCAGCTTCCCAGGGTCAATAAATTCACCCCTCCACTTT
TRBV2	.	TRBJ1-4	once	CASSRPGQSEKLFF	TGTGCCAGCAGCCGACCCGGACAGTCGGAAAAACTGTTTTTT
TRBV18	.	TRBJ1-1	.	CASSGSENTEAFF	TGTGCCAGCTCAGGCTCCGAGAACACTGAAGCTTTCTTT
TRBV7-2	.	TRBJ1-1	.	CASSRGGERATEAFF	TGTGCCAGCAGCCGTGGGGGAGAGCGGGCGACTGAAGCTTTCTTT
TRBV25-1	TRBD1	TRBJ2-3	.	CASSGGQGARVTDTQYF	TGTGCCAGCAGTGGGGGACAGGGGGCGCGAGTCACAGATACGCAGTATTTT
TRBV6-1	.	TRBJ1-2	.	CASSELSYGYTF	TGTGCCAGCAGTGAATTGTCCTATGGCTACACCTTC
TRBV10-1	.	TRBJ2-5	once	CASNSRVFRQETQYF	TGCGCCAGCAATTCCCGGGTTTTCAGGCAAGAGACCCAGTACTTC
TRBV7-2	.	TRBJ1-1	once	CASSLQGWEAFF	TGTGCCAGCAGCTTACAGGGGTGGGAAGCTTTCTTT
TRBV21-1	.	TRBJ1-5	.	CASPRDRGQSNQPQHF	TGTGCCAGTCCCCGGGACAGGGGGCAGAGCAATCAGCCCCAGCATTTT
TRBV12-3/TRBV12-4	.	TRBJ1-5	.	CASSFGDNQPQHF	TGTGCCAGCAGTTTCGGCGACAATCAGCCCCAGCATTTT
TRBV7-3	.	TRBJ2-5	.	CASSPMGPGETQYF	TGTGCCAGCAGCCCAATGGGGCCAGGGGAGACCCAGTACTTC
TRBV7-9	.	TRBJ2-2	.	CASSPFPERPTGELFF	TGTGCCAGCAGCCCTTTCCCCGAAAGACCCACCGGGGAGCTGTTTTTT
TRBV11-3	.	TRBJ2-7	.	CASSLRGRNYEQYF	TGTGCCAGCAGCCTTAGGGGCAGAAATTACGAGCAGTACTTC